Shown below are 15 T cell receptor beta chains from a single sample sequenced in a study of siplizumab effects on memory and regulatory T cells. Clones were read by immunoSEQ multiplex PCR, and TCRdb kept only the in-frame ones, dropping some. The table includes some 90,000 clones, about nine tenths detected once. The sequenced sample was CD4+ T cells sorted from blood. The receptor set was obtained from a human donor in good health.

The chain joins TRBV7-3 to TRBJ1-1; D gene ambiguous. This CDR3 has 14 residues. Trimming removed 7 bases at V and 6 bases at J, with 18 bases between. Germline V gene lookup returns CDR1 SGHTA and CDR2 FQGTGA. The CDR3 spells CASTIGSHNPEAFF. CDR3 DNA sequence: TGTGCCAGCACCATAGGGTCTCATAACCCTGAAGCTTTCTTT.

In regard to this clone: An end of the junction does not agree with germline; a read error may underlie this. The chain has TRBV6-6 and TRBJ1-1, with D tentatively TRBD1 (5 bases). The CDR3 is made up of 14 amino acids. Germline V gene lookup returns CDR1 MNHNY and CDR2 SVGAGI (reference sequence). For the CDR3, the DNA is TGTACCAGCAGGTGGGGACGGCAGAACACTGAAGCTTTCTTT. It specifies CTSRWGRQNTEAFF.

The genes are TRBV28 and TRBJ1-4; possibly TRBD1 for D (6 bases). The CDR3 consists of 15 residues. V was shortened by 5 bases and J by 4 bases, with 14 bases between the two germline ends. The germline V gene has CDR1 MDHEN and CDR2 SYDVKM. CDR3 nucleotide sequence: TGTGCCAGCAGTATCATCAGGGGCGGTAATGAAAAACTGTTTTTT. Its translation: CASSIIRGGNEKLFF. Looking up the rest from reference TRBV28 and TRBJ1-4 gives the full variable domain: DVKVTQSSRYLVKRTGEKVFLECVQDMDHENMFWYRQDPGLGLRLIYFSYDVKMKEKGDIPEGYSVSREKKERFSLILESASTNQTSMYLCASSIIRGGNEKLFFGSGTQLSVL.

This clone came up a few times. The CDR3: CASSTSGQQTQYF. The CDR3 coding sequence is TGTGCCAGCTCAACTAGCGGACAACAGACCCAGTACTTC. The rearrangement links TRBV18 to TRBJ2-5; 8 bases align to TRBD2. CDR3 size: 13 residues. Unmatched junction bases numbered 5, after V lost 5 bases and J lost 6 bases. Germline CDR1 reads KGHSH; CDR2 reads LQKENI.

The chain recombines TRBV9 with TRBJ2-5, with 8 bases identical to TRBD1. This CDR3 is 14 amino acids long. Trimming removed 3 bases from V and 2 bases from J; junction bases left unmatched: 3. The V gene's germline CDR1 is SGDLS and CDR2 YYNGEE. The CDR3 region has the DNA TGTGCCAGCAGCGCGGACAGGGAACAAGAGACCCAGTACTTC. This sequence encodes CASSADREQETQYF.

The J gene is TRBJ1-2, the V gene TRBV6-1, with D tentatively TRBD1 (6 bases). Germline CDR1 reads MNHNS; CDR2 reads SASEGT. The CDR3 sequence is 13 residues long. V was clipped by 8 bases and J by 4 bases, with 14 bases between them. CDR3 amino acids: CASLRTEFYGYTF. In DNA, the CDR3 is TGTGCCAGCCTTCGGACAGAATTCTATGGCTACACCTTC.

The gene calls are TRBV7-3 and TRBJ2-7, with 9 nucleotides matching TRBD2. Losses at the gene ends were 5 bases for V and 3 bases for J; bases not matched to a gene: 8. CDR1 is SGHTA and CDR2 is FQGTGA in the germline V gene. The CDR3 loop spans 15 amino acids. DNA for the CDR3: TGTGCCAGCAGCCCTAGCGGGGCGGAGGGCTACGAGCAGTACTTC. Translation gives CASSPSGAEGYEQYF.

The chain has TRBV27 and TRBJ2-7; D may be TRBD2 (6 bases). The CDR3 has 16 amino acids. Germline V gene data show CDR1 as MNHEY and CDR2 as SMNVEV (reference sequence). V was clipped by 0 bases and J by 6 bases, with 18 bases between them. The CDR3 loop reads CASSLSGGLVLREQYF. The CDR3 DNA reads as TGTGCCAGCAGTTTATCGGGGGGATTGGTCTTACGCGAGCAGTACTTC.

The CDR3 DNA is TGTGCCAGTAGTATTTTCCCGAATCAGCCCCAGCATTTT. It translates to CASSIFPNQPQHF. The rearrangement joins TRBV19 to TRBJ1-5; no clear D. The CDR3 sequence is 13 residues long. Germline-derived CDR1 and CDR2 are LNHDA and SQIVND (reference sequence). Trimming stripped 3 bases from V and 4 bases from J, with 7 bases between.

J is TRBJ2-3 and V is TRBV5-6; possibly TRBD2 for D (6 bases). Trimming shortened V by 4 bases and J by 5 bases, and 20 bases separated the two germline ends. Germline CDR1 and CDR2: SGHDT and YYEEEE. CDR3 length: 16 residues. CDR3 protein: CASSPVSRDSGDTQYF. The CDR3 coding sequence is TGTGCCAGCAGCCCCGTATCGCGGGACTCGGGAGATACGCAGTATTTT.

This clone was counted a single time. This chain uses TRBV4-2 with TRBJ1-1; possibly TRBD1 for D (5 bases). The CDR3 is 15 residues long. Trimming pared 4 bases from V and 4 bases from J, leaving 16 bases between. CDR1 and CDR2 (germline): LGHNA, YNFKEQ. In nucleotides, the CDR3 is TGTGCCAGCAGCCCCCTCCGGGCAGGGTTCACTGAAGCTTTCTTT. It is translated as CASSPLRAGFTEAFF.

This clone was recorded only once. The CDR3 spells CASSTQGGRNQPQHF. The CDR3 DNA reads as TGTGCCAGCAGTACCCAGGGAGGTCGCAATCAGCCCCAGCATTTT. The chain uses TRBV2 and TRBJ1-5; possibly TRBD1 for D (5 bases). V was cut by 5 bases and J by 2 bases, with 13 bases left in between. Germline assignment: CDR1 SNHLY and CDR2 FYNNEI. The CDR3 has 15 residues.

The chain couples TRBV7-9 to TRBJ2-1, with TRBD2 matching over 7 bases. The germline CDR1 and CDR2 sequences are SEHNR and FQNEAQ (reference sequence). The V gene end was trimmed by 5 bases and the J gene end by 7 bases; junction bases not matched to a gene: 5. The CDR3 extends over 13 amino acids. CDR3 loop: CASSHASGNEQFF. The CDR3, as DNA: TGTGCCAGCAGCCACGCTAGCGGTAATGAGCAGTTCTTC.

V is TRBV4-2 and J is TRBJ2-7, with 10 bases that match TRBD2. V shed 4 bases, J shed 3 bases, and the junction held 9 bases outside the gene matches. From germline, CDR1 is LGHNA and CDR2 YNFKEQ. The CDR3 has 16 amino acids. The CDR3 here is CASSPDMTSGFYEQYF. In nucleotides, the CDR3 is TGTGCCAGCAGCCCCGACATGACTAGCGGGTTCTACGAGCAGTACTTC.

The chain carries TRBV6-5 and TRBJ2-1, with TRBD2 identical over 13 bases. Germline V gives CDR1 MNHEY, CDR2 SVGAGI. The trim removed 5 bases at V and 7 bases at J, leaving 5 bases unmatched. This CDR3 is built from 15 residues. The CDR3, as DNA: TGTGCCAGCAGTCCACTAGCGGGAGGGGATAATGAGCAGTTCTTC. Translated, it gives CASSPLAGGDNEQFF.